These 25 T cell receptor beta chains share one sample of origin, sequenced in a study of cytomegalovirus exposure and HLA in healthy donors. PCR primers comprised 60 Vbeta and 13 Jbeta primers. Clones were sequenced by immunoSEQ multiplex PCR, and TCRdb holds only the in-frame ones, with some missing. The sample holds 180,000 or so clones, 65% to 85% seen once. Sample: PBMCs. The receptors shown here come from a woman in her 50s in good health and CMV-seropositive.

The chain is built from TRBV28 and TRBJ2-5; a possible D gene is TRBD2 (5 bases). The CDR3 consists of 14 residues. Germline CDR1 and CDR2: MDHEN and SYDVKM. Between the trimmed V and J ends, which lost 8 bases and 2 bases, there was a span of 15 bases. CDR3: CASAYPGVQETQYF. The CDR3 coding sequence is TGTGCCAGCGCGTACCCCGGGGTTCAAGAGACCCAGTACTTC.

The V call is TRBV4-3, the J call TRBJ1-5, with D uncertain. The CDR3 consists of 17 residues. Germline V gene data show CDR1 as LGHNA and CDR2 as YSLEER. Trimming took 0 bases from V and 2 from J, leaving 14 bases between them. The CDR3 DNA reads TGCGCCAGCAGCCAAGATTGGCCACAGAGAGGCAATCAGCCCCAGCATTTT. Encoded protein: CASSQDWPQRGNQPQHF.

The chain combines TRBV4-1 with TRBJ1-4, with D possibly TRBD1 on 6 matching bases. The CDR3 consists of 17 residues. The V gene lost 3 bases and the J gene lost 0 bases, with 14 bases spanning the gap. Germline V lookup: CDR1 MGHRA, CDR2 YSYEKL. The CDR3 is CASSHTGHRTTNEKLFF. Written as DNA, the CDR3 is TGCGCCAGCAGCCATACGGGACACCGAACAACTAATGAAAAACTGTTTTTT.

The chain recombines TRBV5-1 with TRBJ1-1, with 8 positions matching TRBD1. CDR1 is SGHRS, CDR2 YFSETQ, per germline. This CDR3 has 13 amino acids. Germline trimming cut 0 bases from V and 11 bases from J; bases unmatched to any gene: 6. The CDR3 region is CASSLGDRSRAFF. Here the CDR3 DNA reads TGCGCCAGCAGCTTGGGGGACAGGTCGCGGGCTTTCTTT.

This chain uses TRBV6-6 with TRBJ2-1; 9 bases match TRBD2. Germline V CDR1 and CDR2: MNHNY, SVGAGI (reference sequence). Trimming at V came to 5 bases and at J to 1 base, leaving 3 bases not matched to a gene. This CDR3 is 15 amino acids long. DNA of the CDR3: TGTGCCAGCAGTACCAGCGGGGGGTCCTACAATGAGCAGTTCTTC. Translating gives CASSTSGGSYNEQFF.

The rearrangement links TRBV30 to TRBJ1-1; no definite D call. This CDR3 spans 13 amino acids. Per germline, CDR1 GTSNPN and CDR2 SVGIG (reference sequence). Deletions cut 4 bases from V and 11 bases from J, with 20 bases between. The CDR3 reads CAWTFAVAPRAFF. As DNA, the CDR3 is TGTGCCTGGACCTTCGCGGTGGCGCCCCGCGCTTTCTTT.

This clone turned up a few times. The V call is TRBV7-3, the J call TRBJ1-4; no firm D call. Germline V gene lookup returns CDR1 SGHTA and CDR2 FQGTGA. The CDR3 is made up of 15 amino acids. V lost 1 base, J lost 3 bases, and 9 bases lay in between. CDR3: CASSLMPVPNEKLFF. The DNA for the CDR3 is TGTGCCAGCAGCTTAATGCCGGTGCCTAATGAAAAACTGTTTTTT.

V and J are TRBV19 and TRBJ2-1, with D maybe TRBD2 (5 bases). Between the trimmed V and J ends, which lost 8 bases and 6 bases, there was a span of 26 bases. The germline V gene encodes CDR1 LNHDA and CDR2 SQIVND (reference sequence). The CDR3 spans 17 residues. CDR3 sequence reads: CASGRGDTETFSNEQFF. DNA of the CDR3: TGTGCCAGTGGGAGAGGAGACACAGAGACCTTTTCCAATGAGCAGTTCTTC.

This chain connects TRBV9 to TRBJ2-2; perhaps TRBD1 as D (6 bases). Trimming stripped 4 bases from V and 0 bases from J, with 13 bases between. Germline V gives CDR1 SGDLS, CDR2 YYNGEE. The CDR3 extends over 16 amino acids. DNA of the CDR3: TGTGCCAGCAGCCAAACTACAGGGCCGAACACCGGGGAGCTGTTTTTT. It is translated as CASSQTTGPNTGELFF.

This rearrangement joins TRBV27 to TRBJ2-7; 15 nucleotides agree with TRBD2. The junction had 14 bases not matched to a gene; V was cut back by 7 bases and J by 7 bases. Germline V gene sequence: CDR1 MNHEY, CDR2 SMNVEV (reference sequence). The CDR3 extends over 17 amino acids. The CDR3 DNA reads as TGTGCCAGCACCCCGGGACTAGCGGGAGGTCCCCTACGGGAGCAGTACTTC. Translating gives CASTPGLAGGPLREQYF.

The chain employs TRBV30 and TRBJ1-4; D is ambiguous. The CDR3 runs to 12 residues. Germline lookup yields CDR1 GTSNPN and CDR2 SVGIG (reference sequence). Trimming cost V 0 bases and J 8 bases, with 7 bases left between them. The CDR3 nucleotides read TGTGCCTGGAGTGTAAACTGGGAAAAACTGTTTTTT. Translated: CAWSVNWEKLFF. The entire variable domain, with the rest obtained from reference TRBV30 and TRBJ1-4, is as follows: SQTIHQWPATLVQPVGSPLSLECTVEGTSNPNLYWYRQAAGRGLQLLFYSVGIGQISSEVPQNLSASRPQDRQFILSSKKLLLSDSGFYLCAWSVNWEKLFFGSGTQLSVL.

The rearrangement joins TRBV7-9 to TRBJ1-2; 8 bases line up with TRBD1. Looked up from germline, CDR1 is SEHNR and CDR2 is FQNEAQ (reference sequence). V was pared by 8 bases and J by 6 bases, with 11 bases of the junction left unmatched. The CDR3 totals 14 residues. The CDR3 sequence is CASDEPGQGNGYTF. The DNA of the CDR3 is TGTGCCAGCGATGAACCCGGACAGGGAAATGGCTACACCTTC.

The rearrangement uses TRBV11-3 and TRBJ2-3, with TRBD1 identical over 7 bases. CDR1 is SGHNT and CDR2 is YENEEA in the germline V gene. V dropped 6 bases and J dropped 2; count of bases not matched to a gene: 8. The CDR3 loop spans 15 amino acids. As DNA, the CDR3 is TGTGCCAGCAGTTCCGGGACAGAGCTCACAGATACGCAGTATTTT. It specifies CASSSGTELTDTQYF.

The J gene is TRBJ2-1, the V gene TRBV29-1, with TRBD2 matching 11 bases. This CDR3 has 16 amino acids. Germline V gene data show CDR1 as SQVTM and CDR2 as ANQGSEA. The V segment lost 6 bases and the J segment 5 bases; nucleotides outside the gene matches: 12. The CDR3 nucleotides are TGCAGCGTACCTATGGGCCCGGGACTAGCGGACAATGAGCAGTTCTTC. Translating it yields CSVPMGPGLADNEQFF.

The genes are TRBV18 and TRBJ2-5; tentative D call: TRBD1 (6 bases). The V end was cut by 3 bases, the J end by 4 bases, with 12 bases between. This CDR3 is 14 amino acids long. Germline V gives CDR1 KGHSH, CDR2 LQKENI. The CDR3 protein is CASSPTGNRETQYF. In nucleotides, the CDR3 is TGTGCCAGCTCACCGACAGGTAACAGAGAGACCCAGTACTTC.

The chain employs TRBV19 and TRBJ2-3; 8 nucleotides line up with TRBD2. The V gene's germline CDR1 is LNHDA and CDR2 SQIVND (reference sequence). The ends lost 3 bases at V and 1 base at J; junction bases unmatched: 6. The CDR3 has 16 residues. CDR3 residues: CASSMTTSARTDTQYF. Written as DNA, the CDR3 is TGTGCCAGTAGTATGACGACTAGCGCCCGCACAGATACGCAGTATTTT.

This chain uses TRBV7-2 with TRBJ2-7, with 11 bases fitting TRBD1. With V trimmed by 5 bases and J by 1 base, 7 bases remained unmatched. This CDR3 contains 16 residues. From germline, CDR1 is SGHTA and CDR2 FQGNSA. CDR3: CASSHNGQGASYEQYF. The CDR3 coding sequence is TGTGCCAGCAGCCACAATGGACAGGGGGCTTCCTACGAGCAGTACTTC.

V usage is TRBV6-5 and J usage is TRBJ2-2; the match to TRBD2 covers 10 bases. Germline CDR1 MNHEY, CDR2 SVGAGI. Losses at the gene ends were 4 bases for V and 0 bases for J; bases not matched to a gene: 2. The CDR3 length is 16 residues. The CDR3 region is CASSFLAGANTGELFF. The CDR3 DNA reads TGTGCCAGCAGTTTCCTAGCGGGAGCGAACACCGGGGAGCTGTTTTTT.

This sequence joins TRBV6-4 and TRBJ1-2, with 7 positions matching TRBD1. CDR1 and CDR2 from the germline V gene are MRHNA and SNTAGT. The V gene end was trimmed by 0 bases and the J gene end by 7 bases; junction bases not matched to a gene: 2. The CDR3 totals 13 residues. CDR3 sequence reads: CASSDSTGAGYTF. The CDR3 DNA sequence: TGTGCCAGCAGTGACTCAACAGGGGCTGGCTACACCTTC.

The J gene is TRBJ1-3, the V gene TRBV7-9, with a possible D match to TRBD1 (6 bases). Per the germline V gene, CDR1 is SEHNR and CDR2 is FQNEAQ (reference sequence). CDR3 length: 17 amino acids. V shed 5 bases and J shed 0 bases, with 17 bases lying between them. CDR3 loop: CASSPAGGASSGNTIYF. DNA for the CDR3: TGTGCCAGCAGCCCCGCTGGGGGGGCAAGCTCTGGAAACACCATATATTTT.

The sample holds a few counts of this clone. J is TRBJ2-7 and V is TRBV7-2; 7 bases match TRBD1. V lost 2 bases and J lost 0; bases outside the gene matches: 13. The V gene's germline CDR1 is SGHTA and CDR2 FQGNSA. The CDR3 covers 18 residues. The CDR3 sequence: CASSLLHFQTGTSYEQYF. CDR3 coding DNA: TGTGCCAGCAGCTTACTCCATTTCCAGACAGGGACCTCCTACGAGCAGTACTTC.

The chain carries TRBV28 and TRBJ1-3; D gene uncertain. V dropped 3 bases and J dropped 1 base, with 7 bases sitting between them. CDR1 MDHEN and CDR2 SYDVKM come from the germline V gene. The CDR3 covers 14 residues. The CDR3 spells CASSLGGSGNTIYF. The CDR3 nucleotides are TGTGCCAGCAGTTTGGGAGGGTCTGGAAACACCATATATTTT.

The gene calls are TRBV14 and TRBJ2-7; 7 bases are a match to TRBD1. Trimming took 6 bases from V and 6 from J; bases not matched to a gene: 8. Germline V gives CDR1 SGHDN, CDR2 FVKESK. There are 13 residues in the CDR3. In nucleotides, the CDR3 is TGTGCCAGCAGGGACAGGTTTGTGGGCGAGCAGTACTTC. Its translation: CASRDRFVGEQYF.

V gene TRBV6-5 combines with J gene TRBJ1-2; weak D call: TRBD1 (6 bases). This CDR3 has 15 residues. Germline V lookup: CDR1 MNHEY, CDR2 SVGAGI. Trimming took off 2 bases at V and 8 bases at J, with 18 bases between the two ends. As DNA, the CDR3 is TGTGCCAGCAGTTACACAAATACAGGGTTGGGCGGCTACACCTTC. Translated, it gives CASSYTNTGLGGYTF.

The rearrangement links TRBV27 to TRBJ1-2; TRBD1 matches 9 bases. Germline lookup yields CDR1 MNHEY and CDR2 SMNVEV (reference sequence). V was clipped by 4 bases and J by 6 bases; unmatched bases: 9. The CDR3 is 15 residues long. Here the CDR3 reads CASSSRSGTGNGYTF. The CDR3 bases are TGTGCCAGCAGTTCTCGATCCGGGACAGGGAATGGCTACACCTTC.